The sequence of this T cell receptor delta chain was determined in a study of γδ T cells in repeated Plasmodium falciparum infection. Overall study context: Each infection was followed by sampling at 21 days, plus baseline and some pre-infection draws. Study findings and constraints: Malian children's Vdelta2-negative repertoires appeared more expanded and less diverse than Australians'. Many TCRgamma sequences overlapped between individuals in stable Vgamma9/Vdelta2+ repertoires.

With 4 bases clipped from V and 1 base from J, the junction kept 20 bases outside the gene matches. This CDR3 spans 18 amino acids. Germline assignment: CDR1 TVYSNPD and CDR2 GDNSRS (reference sequence). This clone has a count of ten or more. The antigen remains undetermined. TCRdb used CATT to re-call clones from the multiplex PCR reads. The sample consists of about 57,000 delta-chain clones, approximately 1.7% of them appearing once. Flow sorting of PBMC yielded separate Vgamma9/Vdelta2+ and Vdelta2-negative gammadelta T cell populations for bulk repertoire analysis. Sequenced material: gamma-delta T cells from blood. The chain has TRDV3 and TRDJ1; TRDD3 matches at 8 bases. The TCR originated in a pool of human donors (malaria-infected and uninfected, not separated). The CDR3 loop is CASRAARFWGMTTDKLIF. The CDR3 DNA follows: TGTGCCTCTCGTGCCGCACGCTTTTGGGGGATGACCACCGATAAACTCATCTTT. The variable domain in full, with the rest retrieved from reference TRDV3 and TRDJ1, is CDKVTQSSPDQTVASGSEVVLLCTYDTVYSNPDLFWYRIRPDYSFQFVFYGDNSRSEGADFTQGRFSVKHILTQKAFHLVISPVRTEDSATYYCASRAARFWGMTTDKLIFGKGTRVTVEP.